The 10 T cell receptor beta chains in this list originate from one sample, sequenced in a study of T-cell reconstitution after alpha-beta-depleted transplantation in children. The library targeted TCRbeta and was prepared with unique molecular identifiers. TCRdb re-called the PCR reads through MiXCR, storing one row per CDR3 protein. The sample carries around 600,000 distinct CDR3 sequences, about 10% recorded once. The sample consisted of PBMCs from the stem cell graft donor, taken from the stem cell graft. The receptors come from a human donor who donated a stem cell graft to a child with acute myeloid leukemia.

The CDR3, as DNA: TGCAGTGCTAGAGATTGGTCTAGCGGACACAATGAGCAGTTCTTC. Its translation: CSARDWSSGHNEQFF. The chain couples TRBV20-1 to TRBJ2-1; the match to TRBD2 covers 7 bases. CDR3 length: 15 residues. Trimming took 0 bases from V and 5 from J; bases not matched to a gene: 7. From germline, CDR1 is DFQATT and CDR2 SNEGSKA (reference sequence).

The J gene is TRBJ1-6, the V gene TRBV4-3; no firm D call. The V end was cut by 3 bases, the J end by 7 bases, with 7 bases between. This CDR3 contains 13 residues. The germline gives CDR1 LGHNA, CDR2 YSLEER. CDR3 amino acids: CASSQGHNSPLHF. Written as DNA, the CDR3 is TGCGCCAGCAGCCAGGGCCACAATTCACCCCTCCACTTT.

This clonotype was counted only a few times. The chain recombines TRBV4-3 with TRBJ1-2; D might be TRBD1 (5 bases). Per germline, CDR1 LGHNA and CDR2 YSLEER. Trimming removed 4 bases at V and 7 bases at J, with 13 bases between. The CDR3 spans 13 residues. For the CDR3, the DNA is TGCGCCAGCAGCCCGCGGAGTCAGGGTGGCTACACCTTC. Its protein is CASSPRSQGGYTF.

The CDR3: CASSPGTGVGGYTF. DNA for the CDR3: TGTGCCAGCAGTCCCGGGACAGGGGTGGGCGGCTACACCTTC. The chain combines TRBV27 with TRBJ1-2; the match to TRBD1 covers 10 bases. J lost 8 bases, V lost 5 bases, and 8 bases had no gene match. Germline V gene data show CDR1 as MNHEY and CDR2 as SMNVEV (reference sequence). The CDR3 runs 14 residues.

This clonotype came up many times. The chain couples TRBV5-1 to TRBJ2-7, with TRBD1 identical over 7 bases. Per the germline V gene, CDR1 is SGHRS and CDR2 is YFSETQ. Germline trimming cut 4 bases from V and 2 bases from J; bases unmatched to any gene: 3. This CDR3 is built from 13 residues. In DNA form, the CDR3 reads TGCGCCAGCAGCGTACAGGGGCCCTACGAGCAGTACTTC. Its protein product is CASSVQGPYEQYF.

This clonotype was seen at least ten times. The chain recombines TRBV24-1 with TRBJ1-5, with TRBD1 matching over 7 bases. The CDR3 totals 14 residues. V was clipped by 6 bases and J by 7 bases; unmatched bases: 8. Germline V CDR1 and CDR2: KGHDR, SFDVKD. CDR3 DNA sequence: TGTGCCACCAGTAAGGGGGCTATTGGGCAGCCCCAGCATTTT. It encodes CATSKGAIGQPQHF.

This clonotype was observed a few times. The CDR3 here is CASSFGVTYEQYF. The CDR3 DNA sequence: TGTGCCAGCAGTTTTGGGGTTACCTACGAGCAGTACTTC. V and J are TRBV6-5 and TRBJ2-7, with no clear D. Looked up from germline, CDR1 is MNHEY and CDR2 is SVGAGI. The CDR3 length is 13 residues. Trimming took off 4 bases at V and 2 bases at J, with 9 bases between the two ends.

V gene TRBV20-1 combines with J gene TRBJ2-7, with no clear D. Trimming cost V 4 bases and J 2 bases, with 9 bases left between them. The CDR3 loop spans 12 amino acids. Looked up from germline, CDR1 is DFQATT and CDR2 is SNEGSKA (reference sequence). The CDR3 protein is CSAKIQPYEQYF. In DNA, the CDR3 is TGCAGTGCTAAAATACAGCCCTACGAGCAGTACTTC.

This clonotype was found many times. The chain uses TRBV11-1 and TRBJ2-2; 12 bases are shared with TRBD2. Germline assignment: CDR1 SGHAT and CDR2 FQDESV (reference sequence). V lost 6 bases and J lost 7; bases outside the gene matches: 6. This CDR3 is 15 amino acids long. This CDR3 reads CASSPWTSGVGELFF. For the CDR3, the DNA is TGTGCCAGCAGTCCCTGGACTAGCGGGGTCGGGGAGCTGTTTTTT.

This clonotype was seen at least ten times. This rearrangement joins TRBV11-2 to TRBJ2-1, with a weak D call TRBD2 (5 bases). This CDR3 region has 15 residues. The germline gives CDR1 SGHAT, CDR2 FQNNGV. V dropped 5 bases and J dropped 0 bases, with 11 bases sitting between them. The CDR3 region is CASSQRLSSYNEQFF. DNA of the CDR3: TGTGCCAGCAGCCAGCGGCTAAGCTCCTACAATGAGCAGTTCTTC. The whole variable domain, filled in from reference TRBV11-2 and TRBJ2-1, reads EAGVAQSPRYKIIEKRQSVAFWCNPISGHATLYWYQQILGQGPKLLIQFQNNGVVDDSQLPKDRFSAERLKGVDSTLKIQPAKLEDSAVYLCASSQRLSSYNEQFFGPGTRLTVL.